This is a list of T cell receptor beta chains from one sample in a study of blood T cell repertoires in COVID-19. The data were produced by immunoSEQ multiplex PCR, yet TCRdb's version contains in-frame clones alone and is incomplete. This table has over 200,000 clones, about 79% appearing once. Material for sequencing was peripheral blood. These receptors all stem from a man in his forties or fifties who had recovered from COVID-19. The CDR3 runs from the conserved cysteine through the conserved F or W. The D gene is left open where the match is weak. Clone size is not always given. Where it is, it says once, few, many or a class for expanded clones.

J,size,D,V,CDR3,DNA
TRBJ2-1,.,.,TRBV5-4,CASTNAGESYNEQFF,TGTGCCAGCACCAACGCAGGGGAGTCCTACAATGAGCAGTTCTTC
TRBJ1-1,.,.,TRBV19,CASSQRGTYTEAFF,TGTGCCAGTAGTCAACGGGGGACCTACACTGAAGCTTTCTTT
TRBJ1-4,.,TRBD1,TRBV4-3,CASSRLGGQGAEKLFF,TGCGCCAGCAGCCGATTAGGTGGGCAGGGGGCTGAAAAACTGTTTTTT
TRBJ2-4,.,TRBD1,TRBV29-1,CSVQDRGALVAKNIQYF,TGCAGCGTGCAGGACAGGGGGGCCCTCGTAGCCAAAAACATTCAGTACTTC
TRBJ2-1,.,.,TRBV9,CASSAGDFYNEQFF,TGTGCCAGCAGCGCCGGGGACTTCTACAATGAGCAGTTCTTC
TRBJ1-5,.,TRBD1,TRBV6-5,CASSDSGQGSQPQHF,TGTGCCAGCAGTGACTCTGGACAGGGGAGTCAGCCCCAGCATTTT
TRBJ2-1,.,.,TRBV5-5,CASSLALGLEAYNEQFF,TGTGCCAGCAGCTTGGCTCTGGGGCTAGAAGCCTACAATGAGCAGTTCTTC
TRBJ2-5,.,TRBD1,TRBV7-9,CASKIDRGQETQYF,TGTGCCAGCAAAATTGACAGGGGGCAAGAGACCCAGTACTTC
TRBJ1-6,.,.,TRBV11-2,CASRRAPSPLHF,TGTGCCAGCAGGCGGGCTCCTTCACCCCTCCACTTT
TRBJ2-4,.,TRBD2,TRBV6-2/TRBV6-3,CASSYSNGGKNIQYF,TGTGCCAGCAGTTACTCGAACGGGGGGAAAAACATTCAGTACTTC
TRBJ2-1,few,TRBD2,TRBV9,CASTPSGPDEQFF,TGTGCCAGCACCCCTAGCGGGCCAGATGAGCAGTTCTTC
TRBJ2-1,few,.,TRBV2,CASSGGGGGLRNEQFF,TGTGCCAGCAGCGGTGGGGGAGGAGGGCTACGCAATGAGCAGTTCTTC
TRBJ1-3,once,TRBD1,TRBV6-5,CASSQNRQGHTIYF,TGTGCCAGCAGTCAGAATAGACAGGGTCACACCATATATTTT
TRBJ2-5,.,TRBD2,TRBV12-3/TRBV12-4,CASRPSGGETQYF,TGTGCCAGCAGGCCGAGCGGGGGGGAGACCCAGTACTTC
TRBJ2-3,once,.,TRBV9,CASSVASSADTQYF,TGTGCCAGCAGCGTAGCATCGTCAGCAGATACGCAGTATTTT
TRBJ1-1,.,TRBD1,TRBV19,CASSPGTGGWRNTEAFF,TGTGCCAGTAGTCCTGGGACAGGGGGCTGGAGGAACACTGAAGCTTTCTTT
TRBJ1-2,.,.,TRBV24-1,CATSDMGGGYTF,TGTGCCACCAGTGATATGGGAGGCGGCTACACCTTC
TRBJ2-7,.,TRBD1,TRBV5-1,CASSFWTGGGLYEQYF,TGCGCCAGCAGCTTCTGGACAGGGGGCGGTCTCTACGAGCAGTACTTC
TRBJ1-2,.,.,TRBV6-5,CASSPTGRGGYTF,TGTGCCAGCAGCCCCACAGGGAGAGGCGGCTACACCTTC
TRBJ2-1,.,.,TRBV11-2,CASSLDHLSIEQFF,TGTGCCAGCAGCTTAGATCACCTTAGCATTGAGCAGTTCTTC
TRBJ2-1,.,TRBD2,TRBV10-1,CASSDTGLAGSNEQFF,TGCGCCAGCAGTGATACGGGGCTAGCGGGTTCGAATGAGCAGTTCTTC
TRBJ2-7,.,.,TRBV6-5,CASSPTVAYEQYF,TGTGCCAGCAGTCCGACAGTCGCCTACGAGCAGTACTTC
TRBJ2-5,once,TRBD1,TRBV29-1,CSTDATGSETQYF,TGCAGCACTGACGCGACAGGGTCAGAGACCCAGTACTTC
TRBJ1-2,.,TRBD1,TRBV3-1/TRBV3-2,CASSQGNRGNYGYTF,TGTGCCAGCAGCCAAGGGAACAGGGGAAACTATGGCTACACCTTC
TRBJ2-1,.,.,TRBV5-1,CASSLRGGGVGYNEQFF,TGCGCCAGCAGCTTGCGGGGAGGCGGGGTCGGCTACAATGAGCAGTTCTTC
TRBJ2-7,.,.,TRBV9,CVSSVDDTVTYEQYF,TGTGTCAGCAGCGTAGATGACACAGTTACCTACGAGCAGTACTTC
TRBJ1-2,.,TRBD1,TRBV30,CAWSVGTGGNGYTF,TGTGCCTGGAGTGTCGGGACAGGGGGCAATGGCTACACCTTC